The clone carrying this TCR beta chain was seen a handful of times. Its antigen is not identified. This entry belongs to a study of CD8 T cells in ankylosing spondylitis. Study results and caveats: Blood from ankylosing spondylitis patients appeared to carry a characteristic roughly 8-variant TCR beta motif. Clones linked with disease were CD8+ and fairly uncommon in the peripheral blood. Matched synovial fluid from ankylosing spondylitis patients was reported to be enriched for disease-linked clones.

Via MiXCR, TCRdb re-called the 5' RACE reads, giving one row per CDR3 protein. The profile shows roughly 300,000 distinct CDR3 sequences, roughly 8% of them singletons. The CDR3 is 16 amino acids. Germline assignment: CDR1 LGHNA and CDR2 YSLEER. V lost 3 bases and J lost 3, with 18 bases in between. This chain connects TRBV4-3 to TRBJ2-7; the D gene is possibly TRBD2 (5 bases). The receptor comes from a male donor with ankylosing spondylitis. The specimen sequenced was blood, either unsorted or a sorted T cell fraction (not recorded which). This CDR3 reads CASSQTQDSQVYEQYF. In DNA form, the CDR3 reads TGCGCCAGCAGCCAGACCCAGGACTCTCAAGTCTACGAGCAGTACTTC.